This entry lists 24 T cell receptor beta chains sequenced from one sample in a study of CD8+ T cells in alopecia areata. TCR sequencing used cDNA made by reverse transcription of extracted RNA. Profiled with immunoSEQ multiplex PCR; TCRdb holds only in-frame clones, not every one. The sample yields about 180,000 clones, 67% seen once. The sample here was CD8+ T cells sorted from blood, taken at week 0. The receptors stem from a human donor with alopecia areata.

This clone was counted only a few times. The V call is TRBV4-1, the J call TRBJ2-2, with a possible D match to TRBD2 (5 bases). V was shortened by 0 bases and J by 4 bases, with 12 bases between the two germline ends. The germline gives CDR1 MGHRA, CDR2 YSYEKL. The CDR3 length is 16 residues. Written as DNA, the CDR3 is TGCGCCAGCAGCCAAGAACTAGGTCAGGTCACCGGGGAGCTGTTTTTT. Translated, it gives CASSQELGQVTGELFF.

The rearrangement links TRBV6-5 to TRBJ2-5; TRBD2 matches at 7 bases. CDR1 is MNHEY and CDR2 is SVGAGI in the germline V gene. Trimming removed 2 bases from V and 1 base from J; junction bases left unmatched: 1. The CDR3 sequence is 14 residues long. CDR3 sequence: CASSYGGVQETQYF. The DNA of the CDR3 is TGTGCCAGCAGTTACGGGGGGGTCCAAGAGACCCAGTACTTC.

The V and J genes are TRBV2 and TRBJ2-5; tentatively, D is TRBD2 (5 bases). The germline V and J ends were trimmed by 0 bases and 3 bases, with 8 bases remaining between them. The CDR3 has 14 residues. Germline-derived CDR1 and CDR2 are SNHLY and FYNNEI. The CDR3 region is CASSEADSKETQYF. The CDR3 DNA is TGTGCCAGCAGTGAAGCGGACTCAAAAGAGACCCAGTACTTC.

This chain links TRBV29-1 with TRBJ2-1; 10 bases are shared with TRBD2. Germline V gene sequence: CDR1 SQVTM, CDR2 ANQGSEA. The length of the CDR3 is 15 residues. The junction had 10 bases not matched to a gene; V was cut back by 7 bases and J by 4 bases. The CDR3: CSAGGASGRYNEQFF. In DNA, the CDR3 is TGCAGCGCCGGCGGTGCTAGCGGGAGATACAATGAGCAGTTCTTC.

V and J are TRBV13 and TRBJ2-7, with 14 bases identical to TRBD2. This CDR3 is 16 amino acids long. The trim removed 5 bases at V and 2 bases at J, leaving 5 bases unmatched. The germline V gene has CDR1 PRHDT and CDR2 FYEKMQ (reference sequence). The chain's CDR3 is CASSAPGLAGAYEQYF. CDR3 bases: TGTGCCAGCAGCGCACCGGGACTAGCGGGGGCCTACGAGCAGTACTTC. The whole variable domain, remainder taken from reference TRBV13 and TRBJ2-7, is AAGVIQSPRHLIKEKRETATLKCYPIPRHDTVYWYQQGPGQDPQFLISFYEKMQSDKGSIPDRFSAQQFSDYHSELNMSSLELGDSALYFCASSAPGLAGAYEQYFGPGTRLTVT.

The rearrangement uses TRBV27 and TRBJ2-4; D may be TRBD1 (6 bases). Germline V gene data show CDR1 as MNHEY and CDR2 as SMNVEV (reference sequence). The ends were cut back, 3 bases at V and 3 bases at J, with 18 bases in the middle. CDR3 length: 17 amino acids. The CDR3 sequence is CASSFPPRDIDKNIQYF. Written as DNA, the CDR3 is TGTGCCAGCAGTTTCCCCCCCCGGGACATTGACAAAAACATTCAGTACTTC.

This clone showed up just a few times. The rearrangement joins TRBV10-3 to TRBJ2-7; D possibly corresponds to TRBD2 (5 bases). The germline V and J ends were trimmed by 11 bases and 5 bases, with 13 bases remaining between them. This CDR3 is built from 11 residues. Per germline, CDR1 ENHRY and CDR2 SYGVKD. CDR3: CAVRAGNEQYF. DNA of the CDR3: TGTGCCGTCCGGGCGGGTAACGAGCAGTACTTC.

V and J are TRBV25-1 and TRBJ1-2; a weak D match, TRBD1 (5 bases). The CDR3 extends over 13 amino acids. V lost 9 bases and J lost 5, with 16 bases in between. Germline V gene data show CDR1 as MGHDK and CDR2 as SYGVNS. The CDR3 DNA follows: TGTGCCAGTGCTGGGACCGACCTTTATGGCTACACCTTC. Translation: CASAGTDLYGYTF.

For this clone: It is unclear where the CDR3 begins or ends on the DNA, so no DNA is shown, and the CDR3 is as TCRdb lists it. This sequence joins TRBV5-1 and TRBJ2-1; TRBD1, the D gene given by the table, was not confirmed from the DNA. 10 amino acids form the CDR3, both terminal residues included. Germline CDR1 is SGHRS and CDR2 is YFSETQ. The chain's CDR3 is CASSVGTGIF.

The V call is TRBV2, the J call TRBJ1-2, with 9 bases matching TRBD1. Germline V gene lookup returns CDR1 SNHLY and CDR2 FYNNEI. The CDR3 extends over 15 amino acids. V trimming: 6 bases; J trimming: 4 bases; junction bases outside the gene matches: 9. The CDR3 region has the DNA TGTGCCAGCAGGAGAAGCTTGGACAGGGGCTATGGCTACACCTTC. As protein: CASRRSLDRGYGYTF. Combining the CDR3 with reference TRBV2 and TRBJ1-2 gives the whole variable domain EPEVTQTPSHQVTQMGQEVILRCVPISNHLYFYWYRQILGQKVEFLVSFYNNEISEKSEIFDDQFSVERPDGSNFTLKIRSTKLEDSAMYFCASRRSLDRGYGYTFGSGTRLTVV.

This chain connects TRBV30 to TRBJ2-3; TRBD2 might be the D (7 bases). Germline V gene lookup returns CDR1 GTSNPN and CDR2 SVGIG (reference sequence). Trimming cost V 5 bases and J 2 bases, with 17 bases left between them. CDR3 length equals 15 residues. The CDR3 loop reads CAWAFPGGHTDTQYF. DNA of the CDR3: TGTGCCTGGGCTTTCCCCGGGGGGCACACAGATACGCAGTATTTT.

The CDR3 DNA follows: TGCAGCGTTGAAGATGAGAACACTGGTACGCAGTATTTT. Its translation: CSVEDENTGTQYF. The chain couples TRBV29-1 to TRBJ2-3; D unclear. Germline V gives CDR1 SQVTM, CDR2 ANQGSEA. Trimming removed 0 bases from V and 8 bases from J, with 12 bases in between. The CDR3 runs to 13 residues.

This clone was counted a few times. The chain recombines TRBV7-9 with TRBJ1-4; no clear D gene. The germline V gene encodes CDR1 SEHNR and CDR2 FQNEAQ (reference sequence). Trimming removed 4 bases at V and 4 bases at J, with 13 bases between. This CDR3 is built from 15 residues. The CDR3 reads CASSSPDPNNEKLFF. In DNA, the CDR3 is TGTGCCAGCAGCTCCCCGGACCCCAATAATGAAAAACTGTTTTTT.

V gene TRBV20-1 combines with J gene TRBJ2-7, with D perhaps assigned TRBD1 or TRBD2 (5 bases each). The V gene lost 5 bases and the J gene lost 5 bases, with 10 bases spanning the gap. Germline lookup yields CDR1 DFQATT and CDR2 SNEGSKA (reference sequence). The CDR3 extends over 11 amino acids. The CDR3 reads CSAEGRDEQYF. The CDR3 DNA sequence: TGCAGTGCTGAGGGCAGGGACGAGCAGTACTTC.

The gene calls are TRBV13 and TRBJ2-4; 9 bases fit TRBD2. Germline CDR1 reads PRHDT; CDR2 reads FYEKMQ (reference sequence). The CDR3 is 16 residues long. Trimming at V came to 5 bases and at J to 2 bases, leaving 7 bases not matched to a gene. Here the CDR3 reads CASSTAGGRSKNIQYF. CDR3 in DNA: TGTGCCAGCAGCACAGCGGGGGGCCGGTCCAAAAACATTCAGTACTTC.

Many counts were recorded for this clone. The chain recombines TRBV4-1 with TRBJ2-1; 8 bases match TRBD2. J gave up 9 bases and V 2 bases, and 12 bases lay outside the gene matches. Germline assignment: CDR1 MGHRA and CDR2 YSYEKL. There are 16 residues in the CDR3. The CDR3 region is CASSQPFGRDGSEQFF. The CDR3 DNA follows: TGCGCCAGCAGCCAACCATTCGGGAGGGATGGGAGTGAGCAGTTCTTC.

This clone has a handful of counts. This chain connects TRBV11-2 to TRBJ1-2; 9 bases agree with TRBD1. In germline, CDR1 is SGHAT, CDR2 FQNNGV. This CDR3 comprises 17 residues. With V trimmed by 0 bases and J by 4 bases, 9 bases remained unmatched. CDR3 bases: TGTGCCAGCAGCTTAGATCCCACAGGGGGCAGAGGCTATGGCTACACCTTC. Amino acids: CASSLDPTGGRGYGYTF.

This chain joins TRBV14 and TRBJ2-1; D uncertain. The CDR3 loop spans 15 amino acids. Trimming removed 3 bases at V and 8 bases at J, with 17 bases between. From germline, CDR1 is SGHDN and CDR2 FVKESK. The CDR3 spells CASSQSPPAGDEQFF. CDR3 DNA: TGTGCCAGCAGCCAGAGCCCGCCCGCAGGCGATGAGCAGTTCTTC.

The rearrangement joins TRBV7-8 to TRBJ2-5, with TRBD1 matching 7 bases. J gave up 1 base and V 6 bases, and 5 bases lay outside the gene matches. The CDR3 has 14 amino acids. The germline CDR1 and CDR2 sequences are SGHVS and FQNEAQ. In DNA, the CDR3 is TGTGCCAGCAGGTACAGGGACAGCCAAGAGACCCAGTACTTC. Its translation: CASRYRDSQETQYF.

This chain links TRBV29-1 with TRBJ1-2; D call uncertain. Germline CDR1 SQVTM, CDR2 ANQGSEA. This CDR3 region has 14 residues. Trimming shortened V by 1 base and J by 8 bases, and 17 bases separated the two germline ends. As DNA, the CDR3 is TGCAGCGTTGAAGCCGGGCGAGTACTCGGAGGCTACACCTTC. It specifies CSVEAGRVLGGYTF.

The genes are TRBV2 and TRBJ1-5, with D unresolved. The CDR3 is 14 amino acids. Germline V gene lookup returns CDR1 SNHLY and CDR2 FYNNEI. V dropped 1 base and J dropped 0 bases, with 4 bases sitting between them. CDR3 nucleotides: TGTGCCAGCAGTGAAGAGTTTAGCAATCAGCCCCAGCATTTT. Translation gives CASSEEFSNQPQHF.

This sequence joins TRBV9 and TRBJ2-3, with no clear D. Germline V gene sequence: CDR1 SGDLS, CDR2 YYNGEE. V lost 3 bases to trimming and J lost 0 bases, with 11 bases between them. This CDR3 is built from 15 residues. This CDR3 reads CASSDPITSTDTQYF. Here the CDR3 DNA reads TGTGCCAGCAGCGACCCGATCACTAGCACAGATACGCAGTATTTT.

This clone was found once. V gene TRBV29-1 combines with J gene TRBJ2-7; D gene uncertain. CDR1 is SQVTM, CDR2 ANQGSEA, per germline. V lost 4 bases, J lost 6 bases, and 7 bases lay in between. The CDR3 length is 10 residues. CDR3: CSVVQAEQYF. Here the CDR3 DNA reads TGCAGCGTTGTCCAGGCCGAGCAGTACTTC.

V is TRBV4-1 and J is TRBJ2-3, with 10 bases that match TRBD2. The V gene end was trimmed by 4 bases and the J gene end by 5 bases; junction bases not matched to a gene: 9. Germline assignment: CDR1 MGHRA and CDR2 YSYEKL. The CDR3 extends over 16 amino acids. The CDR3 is CASSPSAGGRIDTQYF. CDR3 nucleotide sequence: TGCGCCAGCAGCCCCTCAGCGGGGGGGCGAATAGATACGCAGTATTTT.